The source of this TCR beta chain is a study of T cell repertoires in cytomegalovirus infection. Study-level information: Well-studied HLA-B-restricted epitopes and recently identified HLA-C-restricted epitopes of CMV were both used in the study. Both a matching HLA type and CMV infection were indicated by public TCR beta signatures. Overall study results and limits: The ex vivo response was dominated by HLA-C-restricted CMV-specific TCR beta clonotypes.

About this clonotype: Antigen: not known.

The CDR3 spans 14 residues. Looked up from germline, CDR1 is SGHTA and CDR2 is FQGNSA. Trimming stripped 1 base from V and 0 bases from J, with 6 bases between. TCRdb passed the reads through MiXCR, listing each CDR3 protein once. The sample includes about half a million distinct CDR3 sequences, 30% to 35% of them seen just once. This clonotype originated in a human donor in good health (CMV status not recorded). Some clones in this sample may be carry-over from other donors' samples. Material: cultured PBMCs, obtained from culture after CMV antigen stimulation. The chain recombines TRBV7-2 with TRBJ1-2, with D unresolved. The CDR3 DNA is TGTGCCAGCAGCTTAGGGGTATCTAACTATGGCTACACCTTC. Its translation is CASSLGVSNYGYTF.